The present entry profiles one T cell receptor beta chain with its context. The target antigen is unknown. The CDR3 runs 17 residues. With V trimmed by 5 bases and J by 0 bases, 8 bases remained unmatched. Germline V gene lookup returns CDR1 LNHDA and CDR2 SQIVND (reference sequence). The naive CD8 population came from CD45RO-negative cells selected for CCR7, without terminally differentiated effector memory CD45RA+ cells. Assay execution proceeded at the deep level. Assay used: immunoSEQ multiplex PCR; TCRdb lists only in-frame clones, some missing. The table shows around 600,000 clones, with 95% to 98% occurring only once. This sample stems from a study of shared clonotypes between healthy human individuals. Notes on the study in general: The low donor count limited represented genetic and exposure-history diversity.

Sequenced sample: naive CD8+ T cells sorted from blood. This chain uses TRBV19 with TRBJ1-5; the match to TRBD1 covers 9 bases. This clonotype originated in a man aged 30-40 years in good health. The CDR3 DNA sequence: TGTGCCAGTAGTTCACCGGGACAGGGTGTTAGCAATCAGCCCCAGCATTTT. Translated, it gives CASSSPGQGVSNQPQHF.